These 11 T cell receptor beta chains share one sample of origin, sequenced in a study of shared clonotypes between healthy human individuals. Generated by immunoSEQ multiplex PCR, the TCRdb table keeps only in-frame clones and is missing some. The table shows around 940,000 clones, with approximately 80% occurring only once. The sample taken for sequencing was memory CD4+ T cells sorted from blood. Subset noted: CD45RA-negative fraction. The receptors were sampled from a man younger than 30 in good health.

The chain links TRBV19 to TRBJ2-3; a possible D gene is TRBD2 (5 bases). Trimming shortened V by 4 bases and J by 0 bases, and 17 bases separated the two germline ends. Germline CDR1 is LNHDA and CDR2 is SQIVND (reference sequence). The CDR3 contains 17 residues. CDR3 sequence: CASSKLKPGTSTDTQYF. In DNA form, the CDR3 reads TGTGCCAGTAGTAAACTAAAACCGGGAACAAGCACAGATACGCAGTATTTT.

The gene calls are TRBV5-5 and TRBJ1-2; possible D gene TRBD1, 6 bases. The CDR3 is 12 amino acids. Germline values: CDR1 SGHKS, CDR2 YYEKEE (reference sequence). The V gene lost 2 bases and the J gene lost 5 bases, with 7 bases spanning the gap. CDR3 DNA sequence: TGTGCCAGCAGCTTCACAGGGTATGGCTACACCTTC. It codes for CASSFTGYGYTF.

The genes are TRBV6-5 and TRBJ1-2; TRBD1 agrees at 8 bases. The CDR3 runs to 14 residues. Per the germline V gene, CDR1 is MNHEY and CDR2 is SVGAGI. Trimming cost V 3 bases and J 4 bases; bases outside gene matches: 4. CDR3 amino acids: CASSYQGASYGYTF. In nucleotides, the CDR3 is TGTGCCAGCAGTTATCAGGGGGCCAGCTATGGCTACACCTTC.

The rearrangement links TRBV13 to TRBJ2-1, with 9 bases lining up with TRBD2. V was clipped by 1 base and J by 6 bases; unmatched bases: 4. Germline V gene lookup returns CDR1 PRHDT and CDR2 FYEKMQ (reference sequence). This CDR3 has 15 amino acids. The CDR3 DNA reads as TGTGCCAGCAGCTTAGACGCGGGGGGGCCCAATGAGCAGTTCTTC. This sequence encodes CASSLDAGGPNEQFF. The variable domain in full, with the rest retrieved from reference TRBV13 and TRBJ2-1, is AAGVIQSPRHLIKEKRETATLKCYPIPRHDTVYWYQQGPGQDPQFLISFYEKMQSDKGSIPDRFSAQQFSDYHSELNMSSLELGDSALYFCASSLDAGGPNEQFFGPGTRLTVL.

The chain recombines TRBV6-6 with TRBJ2-2; TRBD2 agrees at 7 bases. The V gene's germline CDR1 is MNHNY and CDR2 SVGAGI (reference sequence). The V gene end was trimmed by 3 bases and the J gene end by 3 bases; junction bases not matched to a gene: 4. The CDR3 length is 15 residues. CDR3 sequence reads: CASSYLSGDTGELFF. CDR3 DNA sequence: TGTGCCAGCAGTTATCTAAGCGGGGACACCGGGGAGCTGTTTTTT.

The CDR3 region is CASSLALSGELKAFF. The CDR3, as DNA: TGTGCCAGCAGCTTGGCCCTGTCAGGGGAGCTGAAGGCTTTCTTT. The rearrangement joins TRBV5-6 to TRBJ1-1; possible D gene TRBD1, 6 bases. CDR1 and CDR2 from the germline V gene are SGHDT and YYEEEE. The germline V and J ends were trimmed by 0 bases and 11 bases, with 20 bases remaining between them. The CDR3 runs 15 residues. Full variable domain (missing parts from reference TRBV5-6 and TRBJ1-1): DAGVTQSPTHLIKTRGQQVTLRCSPKSGHDTVSWYQQALGQGPQFIFQYYEEEERQRGNFPDRFSGHQFPNYSSELNVNALLLGDSALYLCASSLALSGELKAFFGQGTRLTVV.

The chain has TRBV7-2 and TRBJ2-7; weak D call: TRBD2 (6 bases). Trimming took 3 bases from V and 2 from J, leaving 14 bases between them. The germline CDR1 and CDR2 sequences are SGHTA and FQGNSA. The CDR3 is 15 residues long. For the CDR3, the DNA is TGTGCCAGCAGCTTGGGGCGGGACGGGGCCTACGAGCAGTACTTC. Translation gives CASSLGRDGAYEQYF.

The V call is TRBV7-2, the J call TRBJ2-5; 11 nucleotides align to TRBD2. This CDR3 is built from 15 residues. Germline CDR1 is SGHTA and CDR2 is FQGNSA. With V trimmed by 4 bases and J by 3 bases, 4 bases remained unmatched. CDR3 nucleotide sequence: TGTGCCAGCAGCTCTCCACTAGCGGGAGAAGAGACCCAGTACTTC. Its protein product is CASSSPLAGEETQYF.

V and J are TRBV2 and TRBJ2-7; D is ambiguous. CDR1 SNHLY and CDR2 FYNNEI come from the germline V gene. V was cut by 2 bases and J by 7 bases, with 9 bases left in between. The CDR3 totals 12 residues. The CDR3: CASSESSFEQYF. For the CDR3, the DNA is TGTGCCAGCAGTGAATCCAGCTTTGAGCAGTACTTC.

This chain uses TRBV7-8 with TRBJ2-5; TRBD1 might be the D (6 bases). From germline, CDR1 is SGHVS and CDR2 FQNEAQ. Trimming left V 7 bases short and J 5 bases short, with 14 bases between. The CDR3 totals 13 residues. The CDR3 DNA sequence: TGTGCCAGCAACCCACAGGGTCTCGAGACCCAGTACTTC. Residues: CASNPQGLETQYF.

This clone has more than one count but fewer than ten. The chain carries TRBV7-9 and TRBJ1-3; 12 bases map to TRBD1. The CDR3 totals 19 residues. Germline loops: CDR1 SEHNR, CDR2 FQNEAQ (reference sequence). V lost 5 bases to trimming and J lost 3 bases; unmatched junction nucleotides: 14. The CDR3 bases are TGTGCCAGCAGCCTCGGGACAGGGGGCGCGTCGTCATATGGAAACACCATATATTTT. This gives the protein CASSLGTGGASSYGNTIYF.